This T cell receptor (beta chain) was recorded in a study of blood T cell repertoires in COVID-19. The wider study: Sites across the United States, Italy and Spain contributed samples from acute and convalescent COVID-19. Nucleic acid was either cDNA or gDNA, and it came from T cells, B-cell-depleted T cells, or PBMCs.

Per the authors' pipeline: Estimation of nucleated cell counts was performed using reference gene primer amplification. The table came from immunoSEQ multiplex PCR; TCRdb's copy has only in-frame clones and leaves some out. The DNA was the basis for D and trimming; V, J and clone size are from that table. The sample lists approximately 40,000 clones, about 85% occurring once. V shed 2 bases and J shed 0 bases, with 10 bases lying between them. The CDR3 runs 16 residues. Germline loops: CDR1 SNHLY, CDR2 FYNNEI. The sequence was collected from a woman over 75 in a cohort sampled during active or convalescent COVID-19. Sequencing input: peripheral blood. The genes are TRBV2 and TRBJ1-4; D not resolved. CDR3 residues: CASSESLTATNEKLFF. CDR3 bases: TGTGCCAGCAGTGAATCTCTAACAGCAACTAATGAAAAACTGTTTTTT.